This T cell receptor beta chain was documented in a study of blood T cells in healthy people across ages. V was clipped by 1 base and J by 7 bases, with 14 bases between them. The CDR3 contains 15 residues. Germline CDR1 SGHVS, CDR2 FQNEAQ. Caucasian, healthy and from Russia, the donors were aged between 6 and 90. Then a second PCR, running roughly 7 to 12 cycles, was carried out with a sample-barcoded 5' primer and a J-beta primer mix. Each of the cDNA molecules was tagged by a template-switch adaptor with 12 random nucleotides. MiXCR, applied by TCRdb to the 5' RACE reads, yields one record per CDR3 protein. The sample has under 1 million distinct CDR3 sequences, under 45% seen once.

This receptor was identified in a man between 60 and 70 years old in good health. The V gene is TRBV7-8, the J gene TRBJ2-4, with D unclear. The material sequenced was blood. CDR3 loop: CASSLGRSRVNIQYF. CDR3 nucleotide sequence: TGTGCCAGCAGCTTAGGGAGAAGTCGGGTTAACATTCAGTACTTC. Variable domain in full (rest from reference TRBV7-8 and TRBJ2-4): GAGVSQSPRYKVAKRGQDVALRCDPISGHVSLFWYQQALGQGPEFLTYFQNEAQLDKSGLPSDRFFAERPEGSVSTLKIQRTQQEDSAVYLCASSLGRSRVNIQYFGAGTRLSVL.